The 13 T cell receptor beta chains given below trace back to one sample, sequenced in a study of T cells after somatic rescue of genetic block. Sequenced by immunoSEQ multiplex PCR; TCRdb stores in-frame clones only, minus some. Among tens of thousands of clones listed, about 91% were seen once. Sequencing was carried out using peripheral blood mononuclear cells (PBMCs). The receptors were gathered from a man aged 40-49 years.

V usage is TRBV25-1 and J usage is TRBJ1-2, with unresolved D. The V end was cut by 3 bases, the J end by 4 bases, with 12 bases between. The CDR3 loop spans 14 amino acids. CDR1 MGHDK and CDR2 SYGVNS come from the germline V gene. The CDR3 bases are TGTGCCAGCAGTGACCAAATTAGCATCTATGGCTACACCTTC. It codes for CASSDQISIYGYTF.

The J gene is TRBJ1-5, the V gene TRBV30; a weak D match, TRBD1 (5 bases). Germline CDR1 GTSNPN, CDR2 SVGIG (reference sequence). The V and J ends lost 8 bases and 3 bases respectively, with 11 bases between them. The CDR3 is 12 amino acids. CDR3 sequence (DNA): TGTGCCCGAGGGGCGTACAATCAGCCCCAGCATTTT. Amino acid sequence: CARGAYNQPQHF.

V usage is TRBV14 and J usage is TRBJ1-1; TRBD1 agrees at 9 bases. Germline V lookup: CDR1 SGHDN, CDR2 FVKESK. CDR3 size: 16 residues. V lost 0 bases and J lost 6; bases outside the gene matches: 8. This CDR3 reads CASSQDKYRGPSEAFF. CDR3 sequence (DNA): TGTGCCAGCAGCCAAGATAAATACAGGGGGCCGTCTGAAGCTTTCTTT.

The sample holds one count of this clone. V is TRBV13 and J is TRBJ2-5; maybe TRBD1 (6 bases). Germline assignment: CDR1 PRHDT and CDR2 FYEKMQ (reference sequence). V shed 5 bases and J shed 4 bases, with 14 bases lying between them. CDR3 length: 14 amino acids. CDR3 bases: TGTGCCAGCAGCACCCGCACAGGGTTAGAGACCCAGTACTTC. Encoded protein: CASSTRTGLETQYF. Supplemented by reference TRBV13 and TRBJ2-5, the full variable domain reads AAGVIQSPRHLIKEKRETATLKCYPIPRHDTVYWYQQGPGQDPQFLISFYEKMQSDKGSIPDRFSAQQFSDYHSELNMSSLELGDSALYFCASSTRTGLETQYFGPGTRLLVL.

The chain combines TRBV19 with TRBJ2-2; possibly TRBD1 for D (6 bases). V shed 10 bases and J shed 2 bases, with 14 bases lying between them. In germline, CDR1 is LNHDA, CDR2 SQIVND (reference sequence). CDR3 size: 14 residues. The CDR3 nucleotides are TGTGCCACGACCGACAGGCTTAACACCGGGGAGCTGTTTTTT. Translation gives CATTDRLNTGELFF. The whole variable domain, remainder taken from reference TRBV19 and TRBJ2-2, is DGGITQSPKYLFRKEGQNVTLSCEQNLNHDAMYWYRQDPGQGLRLIYYSQIVNDFQKGDIAEGYSVSREKKESFPLTVTSAQKNPTAFYLCATTDRLNTGELFFGEGSRLTVL.

V is TRBV5-4 and J is TRBJ1-4; TRBD1 matches at 9 bases. V was pared by 4 bases and J by 7 bases, with 5 bases of the junction left unmatched. The CDR3 is made up of 14 amino acids. Germline assignment: CDR1 SGHNT and CDR2 YYREEE (reference sequence). Here the CDR3 reads CASSRGQGSEKLFF. The CDR3 region has the DNA TGTGCCAGCAGCCGCGGACAGGGGTCTGAAAAACTGTTTTTT.

The chain recombines TRBV28 with TRBJ2-3; tentative D call: TRBD1 (6 bases). V was shortened by 3 bases and J by 5 bases, with 15 bases between the two germline ends. The CDR3 is 15 amino acids. CDR1 MDHEN and CDR2 SYDVKM come from the germline V gene. The CDR3: CASSLDSGVRDTQYF. CDR3 DNA sequence: TGTGCCAGCAGTTTGGACAGCGGCGTACGAGATACGCAGTATTTT.

This chain links TRBV11-1 with TRBJ2-7; 8 bases align to TRBD2. The CDR3 totals 16 residues. J was trimmed by 2 bases and V by 3 bases; bases with no gene match: 9. The germline gives CDR1 SGHAT, CDR2 FQDESV (reference sequence). CDR3 nucleotides: TGTGCCAGCAGCTTTTTCGGGACTAGTAACCCCTACGAGCAGTACTTC. Translation gives CASSFFGTSNPYEQYF.

The chain recombines TRBV28 with TRBJ2-5, with D possibly being TRBD1 or TRBD2 (5 bases each). The length of the CDR3 is 14 residues. Germline V gives CDR1 MDHEN, CDR2 SYDVKM. V gave up 6 bases and J gave up 5 bases, with 16 bases separating them. CDR3 sequence (DNA): TGTGCCAGCAGCACAACGAGGGGCGGGGAGACCCAGTACTTC. It codes for CASSTTRGGETQYF.

The V gene is TRBV6-6, the J gene TRBJ2-2, with TRBD1 matching 8 bases. V gave up 6 bases and J gave up 3 bases; unmatched junction bases: 3. CDR1 and CDR2 from the germline V gene are MNHNY and SVGAGI (reference sequence). This CDR3 has 14 residues. CDR3 region: CASRDRGYTGELFF. The DNA of the CDR3 is TGTGCCAGCAGAGACAGGGGATACACCGGGGAGCTGTTTTTT.

The chain recombines TRBV30 with TRBJ1-1; no reliable D call. With 1 base removed from V and 4 bases from J, the gap between germline ends came to 10 bases. Germline V gene data show CDR1 as GTSNPN and CDR2 as SVGIG (reference sequence). This CDR3 is 13 amino acids long. For the CDR3, the DNA is TGTGCCTGGAGTGGTCAGCTGGGCACTGAAGCTTTCTTT. This encodes CAWSGQLGTEAFF.

CDR3 amino acids: CARTRGAQPQHF. The CDR3 nucleotides read TGTGCCAGGACGAGGGGGGCGCAGCCCCAGCATTTT. This chain connects TRBV6-1 to TRBJ1-5, with D possibly being TRBD1 (6 bases). V was cut by 9 bases and J by 7 bases, with 13 bases left in between. There are 12 residues in the CDR3. CDR1 MNHNS and CDR2 SASEGT come from the germline V gene.

This chain connects TRBV6-6 to TRBJ2-5, with D uncertain. V lost 0 bases and J 4 bases, leaving 12 bases between the germline ends. The CDR3 is 15 residues long. From germline, CDR1 is MNHNY and CDR2 SVGAGI (reference sequence). The chain's CDR3 is CASSYSALRGETQYF. CDR3 nucleotides: TGTGCCAGCAGTTACTCGGCTCTTCGAGGAGAGACCCAGTACTTC.